The 7 T cell receptor beta chains in this list originate from one sample, sequenced in a study of T cells in Graves' hyperthyroidism and ophthalmopathy. Researchers amplified the TCR beta CDR3 regions from RNA transcripts. The study used the HTBI primer set for a first-round RT-PCR of the TCR CDR3. TCRdb passed the multiplex PCR reads through MiXCR, listing each CDR3 protein once. The sample records roughly 500,000 distinct CDR3 sequences, 46% being singletons. Sequencing input: peripheral blood or thyroid tissue (not recorded which). These receptors all stem from an adult woman with Graves' disease, either hyperthyroidism or ophthalmopathy (not recorded which).

The V gene is TRBV20-1, the J gene TRBJ1-4; 11 nucleotides match TRBD1. Germline CDR1 DFQATT, CDR2 SNEGSKA (reference sequence). There are 16 residues in the CDR3. Trimming removed 6 bases from V and 2 bases from J; junction bases left unmatched: 8. The CDR3 spells CSAAGTGGLTNEKLFF. The CDR3 nucleotides read TGCAGTGCGGCCGGGACAGGGGGTTTGACTAATGAAAAACTGTTTTTT.

This chain links TRBV5-1 with TRBJ1-1, with D perhaps matching TRBD1 (6 bases). Germline CDR1 is SGHRS and CDR2 is YFSETQ. This CDR3 is built from 14 residues. Trimming pared 2 bases from V and 2 bases from J, leaving 10 bases between. CDR3 nucleotides: TGCGCCAGCAGCTTCCGGGACAAAAACACTGAAGCTTTCTTT. Protein sequence: CASSFRDKNTEAFF.

This clonotype was detected many times. The genes are TRBV6-5 and TRBJ1-2, with D possibly TRBD1 on 5 matching bases. Germline lookup yields CDR1 MNHEY and CDR2 SVGAGI. The CDR3 totals 12 residues. Trimming took off 10 bases at V and 4 bases at J, with 13 bases between the two ends. CDR3 amino acids: CATRDRTYGYTF. DNA for the CDR3: TGTGCCACTCGCGACAGAACCTATGGCTACACCTTC.

The V and J genes are TRBV7-6 and TRBJ1-4; TRBD1 matches 9 bases. The length of the CDR3 is 15 residues. V was clipped by 5 bases and J by 9 bases; unmatched bases: 10. Per the germline V gene, CDR1 is SGHVS and CDR2 is FNYEAQ. This CDR3 is CASSALSGTGKKLFF. The CDR3 DNA follows: TGTGCCAGCAGCGCGCTATCCGGGACAGGGAAAAAACTGTTTTTT.

The table lists this clonotype with many counts. This chain joins TRBV27 and TRBJ1-5; D unresolved. Deletions cut 1 base from V and 5 bases from J, with 9 bases between. Germline lookup yields CDR1 MNHEY and CDR2 SMNVEV (reference sequence). There are 14 residues in the CDR3. CDR3: CASSLLASDQPQHF. CDR3 nucleotides: TGTGCCAGCAGTTTATTGGCCTCTGATCAGCCCCAGCATTTT.

The table lists this clonotype with many counts. This chain links TRBV12-3 or TRBV12-4 with TRBJ1-4; no clear D gene. Trimming pared 0 bases from V and 6 bases from J, leaving 14 bases between. The CDR3 has 16 amino acids. The CDR3 loop is CASSLAVRARDEKLFF. Here the CDR3 DNA reads TGTGCCAGCAGTTTAGCGGTGAGGGCGCGTGATGAAAAACTGTTTTTT.

In this sample, this clonotype turned up a few times. The chain links TRBV7-1 to TRBJ1-3; D is undetermined. TRBV7-1 is an ORF, and what it does is uncertain. CDR3 length: 12 residues. V lost 6 bases to trimming and J lost 4 bases, with 7 bases between them. CDR3 in amino acids: CASRSEGNTIYF. The CDR3 DNA reads as TGTGCCAGCAGGTCTGAGGGAAACACCATATATTTT.